This TCR beta chain came from a study of T cells in Graves' hyperthyroidism and ophthalmopathy. Study-level findings and limits: Within blood appeared most thyroid clonotypes that had expanded above 0.001.

Losses at the gene ends were 0 bases for V and 3 bases for J; bases not matched to a gene: 5. This CDR3 spans 15 amino acids. Germline values: CDR1 DFQATT, CDR2 SNEGSKA (reference sequence). This clonotype was observed at least ten times. Its antigen remains unknown. TCR beta CDR3 regions were amplified from RNA transcripts. In the first-round RT-PCR of the TCR CDR3, the HTBI primer set was used. TCRdb called the multiplex PCR reads again in MiXCR, with one record for every CDR3 protein. This repertoire shows 600,000 or so distinct CDR3 sequences, around 15% found once; its top ten account for approximately 3.9%.

What was sequenced was blood. The sequence derives from a woman aged 25 to 39 with Graves' hyperthyroidism. J is TRBJ1-5 and V is TRBV20-1; TRBD1 aligns across 7 bases. The CDR3 reads CSAREPGQYNQPQHF. For the CDR3, the DNA is TGCAGTGCTAGAGAACCGGGACAGTACAATCAGCCCCAGCATTTT.